This T cell receptor (beta chain) was sequenced in a study of cytomegalovirus exposure and HLA in healthy donors. Study overall: The roughly 670 first-cohort repertoires shared a platform with the 130 or so validation repertoires, as reported in a later analysis.

Some clones are missing from TCRdb's copy, which holds only in-frame ones; the method was immunoSEQ multiplex PCR. The sample lists 330,000 or so clones; approximately 90% were seen once. A note on this clone: Its target is not known.

The ends were cut back, 6 bases at V and 7 bases at J, with 22 bases in the middle. CDR1 is GTSNPN and CDR2 is SVGIG in the germline V gene (reference sequence). CDR3 length equals 15 residues. Study outcomes and limitations: Both high specificity and high sensitivity reportedly marked the classifier's diagnosis of cytomegalovirus status. CMV antigen specificity was confirmed in vitro for three CMV-associated chains.

The rearrangement uses TRBV30 and TRBJ2-1; possibly TRBD2 for D (6 bases). The receptor comes from a woman in her late teens or twenties in good health and CMV-seronegative. What was sequenced was PBMCs. CDR3 nucleotide sequence: TGTGCCTGTCCGACTGGGACTCGTACAGGTAATGAGCAGTTCTTC. Encoded protein: CACPTGTRTGNEQFF.